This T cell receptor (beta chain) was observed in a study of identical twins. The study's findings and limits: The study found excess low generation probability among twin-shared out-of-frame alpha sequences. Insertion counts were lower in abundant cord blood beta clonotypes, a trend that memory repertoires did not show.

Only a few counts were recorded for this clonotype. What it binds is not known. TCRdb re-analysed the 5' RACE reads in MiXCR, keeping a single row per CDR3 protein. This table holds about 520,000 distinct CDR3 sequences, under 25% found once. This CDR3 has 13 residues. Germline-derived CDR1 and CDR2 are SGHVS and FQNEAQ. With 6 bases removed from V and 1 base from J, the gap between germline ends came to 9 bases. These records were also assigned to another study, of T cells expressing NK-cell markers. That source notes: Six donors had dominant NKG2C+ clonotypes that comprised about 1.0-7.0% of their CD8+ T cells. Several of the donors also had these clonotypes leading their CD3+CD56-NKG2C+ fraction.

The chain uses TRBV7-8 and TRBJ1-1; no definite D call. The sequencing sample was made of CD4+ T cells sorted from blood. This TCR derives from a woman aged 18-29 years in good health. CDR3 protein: CASSFHRNTEAFF. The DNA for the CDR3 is TGTGCCAGCAGTTTTCACAGGAACACTGAAGCTTTCTTT.